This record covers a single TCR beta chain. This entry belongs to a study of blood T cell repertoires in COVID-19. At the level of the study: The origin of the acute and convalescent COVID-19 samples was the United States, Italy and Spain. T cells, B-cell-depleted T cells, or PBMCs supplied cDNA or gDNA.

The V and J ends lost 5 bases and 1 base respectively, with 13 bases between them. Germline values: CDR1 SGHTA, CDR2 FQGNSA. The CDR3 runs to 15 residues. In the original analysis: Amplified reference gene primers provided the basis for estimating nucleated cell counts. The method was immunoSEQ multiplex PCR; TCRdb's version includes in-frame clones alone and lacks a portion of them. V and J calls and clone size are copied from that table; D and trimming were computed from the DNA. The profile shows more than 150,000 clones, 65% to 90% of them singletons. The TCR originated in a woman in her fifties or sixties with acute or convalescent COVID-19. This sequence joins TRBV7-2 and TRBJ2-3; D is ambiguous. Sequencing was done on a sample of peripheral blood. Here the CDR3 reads CASSPPGGGTDTQYF. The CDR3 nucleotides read TGTGCCAGCAGCCCCCCTGGTGGAGGCACAGATACGCAGTATTTT.